The 26 T cell receptor beta chains below were found in one sample sequenced in a study of graft-versus-host responses after intestinal transplantation. Their antigens remain unidentified. Data came from immunoSEQ multiplex PCR; TCRdb stores just in-frame clones and leaves some out. There are about 130,000 clones in the sample; over 85% occur only once, and over 0.15% lies in the top ten. The material sequenced was unstimulated CD4+ T cells sorted from spleen or lymph node cells, taken before intestinal transplant. These receptors all come from a human donor who received an intestinal transplant.

The rearrangement joins TRBV10-3 to TRBJ1-1; D remains ambiguous. Trimming removed 5 bases from V and 1 base from J, with 11 bases in between. CDR1 is ENHRY and CDR2 is SYGVKD in the germline V gene. This CDR3 is built from 14 residues. In DNA, the CDR3 is TGTGCCATCAGTCCCAAGGCCCAGAACACTGAAGCTTTCTTT. Its protein is CAISPKAQNTEAFF.

This rearrangement joins TRBV5-1 to TRBJ2-7, with TRBD1 identical over 11 bases. Germline V gene lookup returns CDR1 SGHRS and CDR2 YFSETQ. The CDR3 spans 13 residues. Unmatched junction bases numbered 2, after V lost 3 bases and J lost 6 bases. The CDR3 DNA reads as TGCGCCAGCAGCTGGGACAGGGGGTCCGAGCAGTACTTC. Translation: CASSWDRGSEQYF.

The V and J genes are TRBV5-4 and TRBJ2-2; unclear D gene. This CDR3 contains 16 residues. The V end was cut by 0 bases, the J end by 0 bases, with 9 bases between. The germline CDR1 and CDR2 sequences are SGHNT and YYREEE (reference sequence). The CDR3 nucleotides read TGTGCCAGCAGCTTGGACCCAGCCACGAACACCGGGGAGCTGTTTTTT. Its protein is CASSLDPATNTGELFF.

About this clone: The missing conserved phenylalanine or tryptophan at the end of this CDR3 makes a read error likely. It is unclear where the CDR3 begins or ends on the DNA, so no DNA is shown, and the CDR3 is as TCRdb lists it. V is TRBV19 and J is TRBJ1-2. CDR1 LNHDA and CDR2 SQIVND come from the germline V gene (reference sequence). The CDR3 length equals 13 residues, ends included. The CDR3 loop is CASSITFPAPFEV.

V gene TRBV7-3 combines with J gene TRBJ2-7; D may be TRBD1 or TRBD2 (6 bases each). This CDR3 spans 15 amino acids. The germline V gene encodes CDR1 SGHTA and CDR2 FQGTGA. The V end was cut by 2 bases, the J end by 0 bases, with 11 bases between. DNA of the CDR3: TGTGCCAGCAGCTTACGTGGAGGGGGCTCCTACGAGCAGTACTTC. Amino acids: CASSLRGGGSYEQYF. Supplemented by reference TRBV7-3 and TRBJ2-7, the full variable domain reads GAGVSQTPSNKVTEKGKYVELRCDPISGHTALYWYRQSLGQGPEFLIYFQGTGAADDSGLPNDRFFAVRPEGSVSTLKIQRTERGDSAVYLCASSLRGGGSYEQYFGPGTRLTVT.

This clone showed up just a few times. The J gene is TRBJ2-7, the V gene TRBV4-1; the match to TRBD1 covers 8 bases. J was trimmed by 4 bases and V by 3 bases; bases with no gene match: 11. Germline CDR1 MGHRA, CDR2 YSYEKL. The CDR3 covers 16 residues. The CDR3 DNA sequence: TGCGCCAGCAGCCAGGCGGCCGGACAGGGACAATACGAGCAGTACTTC. As protein: CASSQAAGQGQYEQYF.

J is TRBJ2-5 and V is TRBV2; possibly TRBD1 or TRBD2 for D (5 bases each). The CDR3 is made up of 12 amino acids. Germline-derived CDR1 and CDR2 are SNHLY and FYNNEI. The V end lost 6 bases, the J end lost 5 bases, and 10 bases lay between the germline ends. The CDR3 sequence is CASSDRGETQYF. CDR3 in DNA: TGTGCCAGCAGCGACAGAGGGGAGACCCAGTACTTC.

This sequence joins TRBV2 and TRBJ2-2; TRBD1 is a possible D gene (6 bases). CDR1 is SNHLY, CDR2 FYNNEI, per germline. This CDR3 has 15 residues. V was cut by 6 bases and J by 4 bases, with 15 bases left in between. The chain's CDR3 is CASSVKTGFTGELFF. CDR3 in DNA: TGTGCCAGCAGCGTAAAAACAGGGTTCACCGGGGAGCTGTTTTTT.

This clone has only one observation. The rearrangement uses TRBV9 and TRBJ1-1; D is ambiguous. The V end lost 4 bases, the J end lost 2 bases, and 9 bases lay between the germline ends. Germline lookup yields CDR1 SGDLS and CDR2 YYNGEE. CDR3 length: 13 amino acids. The CDR3 DNA reads TGTGCCAGCAGCCGAGACATCAACACTGAAGCTTTCTTT. Translating it yields CASSRDINTEAFF.

The chain carries TRBV2 and TRBJ2-1; 14 bases map to TRBD2. V lost 10 bases and J lost 12; bases outside the gene matches: 8. Germline V gene sequence: CDR1 SNHLY, CDR2 FYNNEI. The CDR3 length is 13 residues. The CDR3 spells CATLKGLAGVQFF. The CDR3 coding sequence is TGTGCCACCCTAAAGGGACTAGCGGGGGTGCAGTTCTTC.

CDR3 sequence: CASSLDELSNYGYTF. In DNA form, the CDR3 reads TGTGCCAGCAGCTTAGACGAACTTTCTAACTATGGCTACACCTTC. The rearrangement joins TRBV7-8 to TRBJ1-2; D ambiguous. The CDR3 loop spans 15 amino acids. CDR1 SGHVS and CDR2 FQNEAQ come from the germline V gene. The germline V and J ends were trimmed by 1 base and 0 bases, with 9 bases remaining between them.

The chain uses TRBV10-1 and TRBJ2-1; 11 bases match TRBD1. Per germline, CDR1 WNHNN and CDR2 SYGVQD (reference sequence). The CDR3 contains 15 residues. Trimming cost V 7 bases and J 8 bases; bases outside gene matches: 10. The CDR3 DNA follows: TGCGCCAGCAAAAAAGGACAGGGGGCACCAGATGAGCAGTTCTTC. The encoded protein is CASKKGQGAPDEQFF.

This CDR3 is CASSPWGVGRGIWNTGELFF. CDR3 nucleotides: TGCGCCAGCAGCCCGTGGGGGGTTGGCAGGGGTATATGGAACACCGGGGAGCTGTTTTTT. V and J are TRBV4-1 and TRBJ2-2, with D possibly being TRBD1 or TRBD2 (6 bases each). Trimming took off 4 bases at V and 1 base at J, with 25 bases between the two ends. Germline CDR1 reads MGHRA; CDR2 reads YSYEKL. CDR3 length: 20 residues.

V usage is TRBV19 and J usage is TRBJ1-5, with D possibly TRBD1 on 6 matching bases. Trimming cost V 3 bases and J 3 bases, with 18 bases left between them. The CDR3 is made up of 17 amino acids. The germline V gene encodes CDR1 LNHDA and CDR2 SQIVND (reference sequence). The chain's CDR3 is CASSIGGSIGINQPQHF. The CDR3 DNA follows: TGTGCCAGTAGTATTGGGGGCAGTATTGGGATCAATCAGCCCCAGCATTTT.

J is TRBJ2-3 and V is TRBV25-1, with unresolved D. The CDR3 has 13 amino acids. V lost 7 bases and J 3 bases, leaving 11 bases between the germline ends. From germline, CDR1 is MGHDK and CDR2 SYGVNS. The CDR3 region is CASIPGLTDTQYF. In DNA, the CDR3 is TGTGCCAGCATCCCTGGTTTAACAGATACGCAGTATTTT.

This clone has just a few counts. The V gene is TRBV19, the J gene TRBJ1-5, with TRBD1 matching over 7 bases. This CDR3 contains 15 residues. Germline values: CDR1 LNHDA, CDR2 SQIVND (reference sequence). V lost 4 bases, J lost 3 bases, and 6 bases stayed unmatched. CDR3 in DNA: TGTGCCAGTAGTACGAGGGGACAGATCAATCAGCCCCAGCATTTT. Translated, it gives CASSTRGQINQPQHF.

The gene calls are TRBV7-3 and TRBJ2-2, with D uncertain. V gave up 2 bases and J gave up 6 bases, with 7 bases separating them. CDR1 and CDR2 (germline): SGHTA, FQGTGA. This CDR3 has 13 amino acids. The CDR3 nucleotides read TGTGCCAGCAGCTTATCTCACTCCGGGGAGCTGTTTTTT. Amino acid sequence: CASSLSHSGELFF.

The chain uses TRBV29-1 and TRBJ2-1; possibly TRBD1 for D (6 bases). The CDR3 contains 13 residues. V was clipped by 5 bases and J by 9 bases, with 17 bases between them. The germline V gene encodes CDR1 SQVTM and CDR2 ANQGSEA. This chain's CDR3 is CSVQIVQGIEQFF. CDR3 in DNA: TGCAGCGTTCAGATTGTACAGGGAATTGAGCAGTTCTTC.

The chain carries TRBV27 and TRBJ2-1; D call uncertain. V lost 5 bases and J 8 bases, leaving 13 bases between the germline ends. There are 13 residues in the CDR3. Looked up from germline, CDR1 is MNHEY and CDR2 is SMNVEV (reference sequence). CDR3 sequence: CASSRAYAHEQFF. The CDR3 region has the DNA TGTGCCAGCAGTCGGGCCTACGCCCATGAGCAGTTCTTC.

The chain joins TRBV19 to TRBJ2-7; 9 bases agree with TRBD1. CDR3 length: 13 residues. CDR1 LNHDA and CDR2 SQIVND come from the germline V gene (reference sequence). V shed 6 bases and J 3 bases; nucleotides not matched to a gene: 3. This CDR3 is CASSRDRDYEQYF. In nucleotides, the CDR3 is TGTGCCAGTAGCCGGGACAGGGACTACGAGCAGTACTTC.

The chain recombines TRBV5-1 with TRBJ2-3; D is possibly TRBD2 (7 bases). The CDR3 has 15 residues. Germline V lookup: CDR1 SGHRS, CDR2 YFSETQ. The V end was cut by 0 bases, the J end by 2 bases, with 10 bases between. The CDR3: CASSLGRGHTDTQYF. CDR3 DNA sequence: TGCGCCAGCAGCTTGGGGCGGGGGCACACAGATACGCAGTATTTT.

This chain uses TRBV13 with TRBJ1-1, with D hard to call. Germline loops: CDR1 PRHDT, CDR2 FYEKMQ (reference sequence). V was clipped by 1 base and J by 5 bases, with 8 bases between them. The CDR3 sequence is 13 residues long. In DNA, the CDR3 is TGTGCCAGCAGCTTAGAGGGAGGGACTGAAGCTTTCTTT. The encoded protein is CASSLEGGTEAFF.

The genes are TRBV30 and TRBJ1-1; D is unresolved. Germline V gene sequence: CDR1 GTSNPN, CDR2 SVGIG (reference sequence). This CDR3 has 11 residues. V was pared by 3 bases and J by 7 bases, with 9 bases between. The CDR3 reads CAWSVPGEAFF. The CDR3 nucleotides are TGTGCCTGGAGCGTCCCGGGTGAAGCTTTCTTT.

V and J are TRBV28 and TRBJ2-3; no definite D call. The CDR3 is made up of 14 amino acids. Germline V CDR1 and CDR2: MDHEN, SYDVKM. V was clipped by 6 bases and J by 1 base, with 11 bases between them. CDR3 sequence (DNA): TGTGCCAGCAGGTTCCCTGACGGCACAGATACGCAGTATTTT. Translation gives CASRFPDGTDTQYF.

This rearrangement joins TRBV11-3 to TRBJ2-7, with TRBD2 as a possible D gene (5 bases). Trimming took off 5 bases at V and 7 bases at J, with 15 bases between the two ends. Germline assignment: CDR1 SGHNT and CDR2 YENEEA. This CDR3 spans 13 amino acids. CDR3 coding DNA: TGTGCCAGCAGCCCTCGACATGGCGGGGAGCAGTACTTC. Encoded protein: CASSPRHGGEQYF.

This chain uses TRBV4-1 with TRBJ1-2; weak D call: TRBD1 (6 bases). The CDR3 sequence is 15 residues long. Germline V gene data show CDR1 as MGHRA and CDR2 as YSYEKL. V shed 6 bases and J shed 5 bases, with 19 bases lying between them. The CDR3 DNA reads TGCGCCAGCAGAAACAGGGCGGCGGGTCTATATGGCTACACCTTC. This codes for CASRNRAAGLYGYTF.